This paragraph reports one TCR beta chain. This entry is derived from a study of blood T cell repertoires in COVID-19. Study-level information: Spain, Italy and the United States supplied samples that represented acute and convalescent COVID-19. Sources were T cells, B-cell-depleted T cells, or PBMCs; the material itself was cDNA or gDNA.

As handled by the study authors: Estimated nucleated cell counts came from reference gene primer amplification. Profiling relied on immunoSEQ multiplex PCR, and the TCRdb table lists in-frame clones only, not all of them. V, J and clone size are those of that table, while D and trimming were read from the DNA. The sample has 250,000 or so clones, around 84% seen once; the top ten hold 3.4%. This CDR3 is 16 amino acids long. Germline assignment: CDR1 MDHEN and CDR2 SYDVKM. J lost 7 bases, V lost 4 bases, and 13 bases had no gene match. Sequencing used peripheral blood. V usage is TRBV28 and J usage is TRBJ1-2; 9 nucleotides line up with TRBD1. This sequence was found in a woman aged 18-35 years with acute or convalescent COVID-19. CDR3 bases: TGTGCCAGCAGTTCCTCCCCGGGACAGGGTATCGGTGGCTACACCTTC. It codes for CASSSSPGQGIGGYTF.